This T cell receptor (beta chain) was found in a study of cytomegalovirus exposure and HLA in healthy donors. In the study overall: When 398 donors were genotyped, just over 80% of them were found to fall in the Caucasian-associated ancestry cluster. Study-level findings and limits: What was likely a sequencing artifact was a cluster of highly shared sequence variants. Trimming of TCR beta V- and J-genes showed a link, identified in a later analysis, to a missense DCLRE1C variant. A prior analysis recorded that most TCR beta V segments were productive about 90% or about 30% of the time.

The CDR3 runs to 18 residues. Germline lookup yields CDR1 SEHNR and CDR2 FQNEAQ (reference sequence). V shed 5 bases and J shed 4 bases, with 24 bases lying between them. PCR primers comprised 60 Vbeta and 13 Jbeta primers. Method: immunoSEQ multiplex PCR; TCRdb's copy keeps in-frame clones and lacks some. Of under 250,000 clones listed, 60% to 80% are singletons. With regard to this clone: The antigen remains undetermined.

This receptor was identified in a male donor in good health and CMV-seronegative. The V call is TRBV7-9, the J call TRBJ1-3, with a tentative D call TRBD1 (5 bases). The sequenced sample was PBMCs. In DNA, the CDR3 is TGTGCCAGCAGCAAAAGGCCCAGGGAAGATGAATCGGGAAACACCATATATTTT. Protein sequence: CASSKRPREDESGNTIYF.